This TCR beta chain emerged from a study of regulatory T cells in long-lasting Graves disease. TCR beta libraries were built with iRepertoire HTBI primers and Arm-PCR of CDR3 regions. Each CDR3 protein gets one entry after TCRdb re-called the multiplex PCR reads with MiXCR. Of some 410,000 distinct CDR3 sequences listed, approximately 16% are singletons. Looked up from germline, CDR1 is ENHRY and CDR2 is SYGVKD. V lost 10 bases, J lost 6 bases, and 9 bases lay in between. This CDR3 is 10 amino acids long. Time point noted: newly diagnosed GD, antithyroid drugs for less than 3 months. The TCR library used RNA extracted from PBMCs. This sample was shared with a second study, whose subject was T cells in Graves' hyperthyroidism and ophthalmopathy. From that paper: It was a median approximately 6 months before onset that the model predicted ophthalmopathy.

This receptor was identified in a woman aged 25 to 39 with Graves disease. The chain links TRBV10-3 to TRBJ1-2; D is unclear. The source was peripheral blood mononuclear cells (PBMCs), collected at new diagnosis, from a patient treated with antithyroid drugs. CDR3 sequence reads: CATLRDGYTF. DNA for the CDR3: TGTGCCACCCTACGGGATGGCTACACCTTC.